The rows below give T cell receptor beta chains drawn from one sample of a study of response to subunit inactivated influenza vaccine. TCRdb passed the RT-PCR reads through MiXCR, listing each CDR3 protein once. The repertoire has about 700,000 distinct CDR3 sequences, approximately 14% of them found once; the top ten carry about 7.4%. The source material was PBMCs from blood, sampled 14 to 15 days before vaccination. These TCRs come from a man between 45 and 60 years old who received an inactivated influenza vaccine. Each CDR3 is given without its conserved first and last residue. D genes are given only for firm matches. Expanded clones get a size class; other rows say once, few or many, or leave the size out.

abundance	j_gene	v_gene	d_gene	CDR3aa
few	TRBJ1-4	TRBV6-5	.	ASSYSHWSSNEKLF
few	TRBJ2-2	TRBV6-1	TRBD2	ASPRTSGKVGELF
few	TRBJ2-7	TRBV7-8	.	ASSPMRSLSYEQY
many	TRBJ1-5	TRBV12-3/TRBV12-4	TRBD1	ASSSDRGQPQH
.	TRBJ2-1	TRBV12-3/TRBV12-4	TRBD2	ASSGLPGGASYNEQF
.	TRBJ2-5	TRBV4-2	.	ASSQIPQGETQY
few	TRBJ2-3	TRBV12-3/TRBV12-4	.	ASSFPGPGDTQY
few	TRBJ1-2	TRBV6-5	.	ASSYSEYSAGNYGYT
.	TRBJ1-5	TRBV27	.	ASSEQDSNQPQH
.	TRBJ2-1	TRBV28	TRBD2	ASSYLAAYQTEQF
few	TRBJ2-7	TRBV28	.	ASNIGRRTYEQY
.	TRBJ2-7	TRBV27	TRBD2	ASSLQGLDYEQY
many	TRBJ2-4	TRBV5-1	.	ASRALGPQKNIQY
once	TRBJ2-7	TRBV10-3	TRBD1	AISPGQGEVYEQY
few	TRBJ1-5	TRBV29-1	.	SVARASNQPQH
.	TRBJ2-1	TRBV28	.	ASSLGRLPNEQF
.	TRBJ2-1	TRBV15	.	ATKGTRGQFEQF
.	TRBJ2-7	TRBV30	.	AWSVADVRY
.	TRBJ2-7	TRBV20-1	.	SASGSIIYEQY
many	TRBJ1-2	TRBV27	TRBD1	ASSLTTGGVYGYT
few	TRBJ1-2	TRBV6-4	.	ASSDLDQDRDRANYGYT
.	TRBJ2-7	TRBV12-5	.	ASGPPPGAYEQY
.	TRBJ2-7	TRBV10-3	.	AIRSDPSSYEQY
few	TRBJ2-7	TRBV6-1	TRBD1	ASRRSRDSIYEQY
.	TRBJ2-1	TRBV20-1	TRBD2	CSDKTSGRMDEQF
.	TRBJ1-5	TRBV6-1	TRBD1	ASRAGGAHQPQH
.	TRBJ1-5	TRBV3-1	.	ASSHGFNSNQPQH
.	TRBJ1-1	TRBV6-5	.	ASSYEAGSEAF
few	TRBJ2-7	TRBV20-1	TRBD1	SVFDGQGEQY
few	TRBJ2-3	TRBV12-3/TRBV12-4	.	ASSPLAGPSDTQY
.	TRBJ1-1	TRBV12-3/TRBV12-4	TRBD1	ASSFGVRGTEAF
few	TRBJ1-1	TRBV5-4	TRBD1	AIRGGALNTEAF
few	TRBJ2-2	TRBV6-2/TRBV6-3	TRBD2	ASSFPQAGGPTGELF
few	TRBJ1-5	TRBV4-2	.	ASSQDLGESQPQH
few	TRBJ2-7	TRBV29-1	TRBD1	SVTGGGEQY
.	TRBJ1-4	TRBV6-2/TRBV6-3	.	ASSRHEKLF
few	TRBJ1-5	TRBV15	.	ATSRDGDLSNQPQH
.	TRBJ2-5	TRBV18	.	ASSPRTGGSETQY
.	TRBJ2-5	TRBV5-1	TRBD2	ASSLESSGGETQY
many	TRBJ1-5	TRBV6-5	.	ASSYFRGDQPQH
.	TRBJ1-4	TRBV28	TRBD1	ASSYLTGNNEKLF
many	TRBJ1-5	TRBV7-2	.	ASSLGGNGDQPQH
few	TRBJ2-5	TRBV27	TRBD2	ASSLNRDYAQY
.	TRBJ1-1	TRBV12-3/TRBV12-4	.	ASKRGGYGEAF
.	TRBJ2-3	TRBV4-1	.	ASSPRGGPRSDTQY
.	TRBJ2-7	TRBV28	.	ASCTYTYEQY
.	TRBJ2-1	TRBV6-2/TRBV6-3	TRBD2	ASSYSPAGGNEQF
.	TRBJ2-2	TRBV10-3	TRBD2	AISETSGAVNTGELF
few	TRBJ2-3	TRBV20-1	.	SAGDWRSTQY
many	TRBJ2-5	TRBV4-2	TRBD2	ASSQVTGTRQETQY